Presented here are 18 T cell receptor beta chains from one specimen sequenced in a study of T cell responses to AZD1222 COVID-19 vaccine. Sequencing used immunoSEQ multiplex PCR; TCRdb keeps in-frame clones, though not all of them. The repertoire has 80,000 to 95,000 clones, around nine tenths of them found once; the top ten carry 4% to 5.5%. The specimen comprised peripheral blood, sampled on day 0 of MenACWY control vaccination. The receptors were gathered from an adult in good health.

In this sample, this clone turned up once. The chain employs TRBV30 and TRBJ2-3, with 9 bases aligning to TRBD2. Germline values: CDR1 GTSNPN, CDR2 SVGIG (reference sequence). V trimming: 4 bases; J trimming: 6 bases; junction bases outside the gene matches: 5. The CDR3 is 13 amino acids. CDR3 loop: CAWTVAGADTQYF. CDR3 bases: TGTGCCTGGACAGTAGCGGGAGCTGATACGCAGTATTTT.

This chain uses TRBV9 with TRBJ1-5, with TRBD1 matching over 10 bases. Trimming cost V 3 bases and J 6 bases; bases outside gene matches: 3. Germline V gives CDR1 SGDLS, CDR2 YYNGEE. This CDR3 has 14 residues. CDR3 residues: CASSERDRGQPQHF. In DNA, the CDR3 is TGTGCCAGCAGCGAACGGGACAGGGGTCAGCCCCAGCATTTT.

This clone was detected only once. This chain connects TRBV6-2 or TRBV6-3 to TRBJ1-5; TRBD1 might be the D (5 bases). The ends were cut back, 5 bases at V and 3 bases at J, with 11 bases in the middle. Germline CDR1 MNHEY, CDR2 SVGEGT. The CDR3 contains 14 residues. The chain's CDR3 is CASSQGRTNQPQHF. CDR3 coding DNA: TGTGCCAGCAGTCAGGGACGGACCAATCAGCCCCAGCATTTT.

The V call is TRBV27, the J call TRBJ2-7; 7 nucleotides match TRBD2. The CDR3 extends over 14 amino acids. In germline, CDR1 is MNHEY, CDR2 SMNVEV (reference sequence). The J segment lost 2 bases and the V segment lost 2 bases, leaving 3 bases of the junction unmatched. The CDR3 nucleotides read TGTGCCAGCAGTTTAAGCGGGATCCCCTACGAGCAGTACTTC. Translation: CASSLSGIPYEQYF.

The CDR3 is CASSLTLPTGGSYNEQFF. The CDR3, as DNA: TGTGCCAGCTCGCTCACCCTTCCAACAGGGGGCAGCTACAATGAGCAGTTCTTC. This chain uses TRBV18 with TRBJ2-1, with TRBD1 matching 9 bases. The CDR3 contains 18 residues. In germline, CDR1 is KGHSH, CDR2 LQKENI. V trimming: 6 bases; J trimming: 3 bases; junction bases outside the gene matches: 15.

The chain uses TRBV28 and TRBJ1-2; D not certain. Germline V lookup: CDR1 MDHEN, CDR2 SYDVKM. Deletions cut 8 bases from V and 4 bases from J, with 11 bases between. The CDR3 sequence is 12 residues long. The CDR3 reads CASADAFYGYTF. In DNA form, the CDR3 reads TGTGCCAGCGCCGATGCCTTCTATGGCTACACCTTC.

This clone has only one observation. V usage is TRBV4-3 and J usage is TRBJ2-3, with D possibly being TRBD2 (6 bases). Trimming took 1 base from V and 4 from J, leaving 15 bases between them. There are 16 residues in the CDR3. Germline CDR1 reads LGHNA; CDR2 reads YSLEER. This CDR3 reads CASSQVRTGASDTQYF. The DNA of the CDR3 is TGCGCCAGCAGCCAAGTAAGGACGGGAGCTTCAGATACGCAGTATTTT.

J is TRBJ1-1 and V is TRBV25-1; 7 bases are shared with TRBD1. After removal of 6 bases from V and 5 bases from J, the junction contained 12 bases not matched to a gene. CDR1 MGHDK and CDR2 SYGVNS come from the germline V gene. There are 15 residues in the CDR3. Here the CDR3 reads CASSRTGTQGTEAFF. CDR3 coding DNA: TGTGCCAGCAGCAGGACAGGCACCCAGGGTACTGAAGCTTTCTTT.

The gene calls are TRBV7-3 and TRBJ1-1; weak D call: TRBD1 (5 bases). The length of the CDR3 is 18 residues. Between the trimmed V and J ends, which lost 4 bases and 0 bases, there was a span of 21 bases. The germline CDR1 and CDR2 sequences are SGHTA and FQGTGA. The DNA for the CDR3 is TGTGCCAGCAGCTCCAGGGTATTGGGCGTTTATATGAACACTGAAGCTTTCTTT. Translation gives CASSSRVLGVYMNTEAFF.

The chain joins TRBV14 to TRBJ1-1, with no clear D. CDR1 and CDR2 (germline): SGHDN, FVKESK. Trimming removed 4 bases at V and 0 bases at J, with 18 bases between. This CDR3 has 17 amino acids. As DNA, the CDR3 is TGTGCCAGCAGCCGACACTTCACCTCGCAGATGAACACTGAAGCTTTCTTT. Protein: CASSRHFTSQMNTEAFF. Full variable domain (outside the CDR3, taken from reference TRBV14 and TRBJ1-1): EAGVTQFPSHSVIEKGQTVTLRCDPISGHDNLYWYRRVMGKEIKFLLHFVKESKQDESGMPNNRFLAERTGGTYSTLKVQPAELEDSGVYFCASSRHFTSQMNTEAFFGQGTRLTVV.

V is TRBV24-1 and J is TRBJ2-3, with D possibly called TRBD1 or TRBD2 (5 bases each). Germline CDR1 is KGHDR and CDR2 is SFDVKD. The germline V and J ends were trimmed by 3 bases and 6 bases, with 12 bases remaining between them. The CDR3 has 14 amino acids. CDR3 in DNA: TGTGCCACCAGTGATGGGGACCTGAGGGATACGCAGTATTTT. Its translation: CATSDGDLRDTQYF.

V gene TRBV7-9 combines with J gene TRBJ2-7; D call uncertain. Trimming shortened V by 5 bases and J by 3 bases, and 5 bases separated the two germline ends. Germline V CDR1 and CDR2: SEHNR, FQNEAQ (reference sequence). The CDR3 is made up of 11 amino acids. Here the CDR3 reads CASSPIYEQYF. The CDR3 DNA reads as TGTGCCAGCAGCCCTATCTACGAGCAGTACTTC.

The gene calls are TRBV5-4 and TRBJ1-1; a possible D gene is TRBD1 (6 bases). This CDR3 comprises 14 residues. Germline CDR1 SGHNT, CDR2 YYREEE (reference sequence). Trimming cost V 0 bases and J 0 bases, with 6 bases left between them. The CDR3, as DNA: TGTGCCAGCAGCTTGGACAGGGTGAACACTGAAGCTTTCTTT. This translates into CASSLDRVNTEAFF.

This clone has a handful of counts. This chain joins TRBV19 and TRBJ2-7; D is possibly TRBD1 or TRBD2 (5 bases each). Trimming removed 6 bases at V and 2 bases at J, with 23 bases between. From germline, CDR1 is LNHDA and CDR2 SQIVND (reference sequence). The CDR3 runs to 17 residues. CDR3 sequence: CASRGRQARDKPYEQYF. The CDR3 DNA reads as TGTGCCAGTAGGGGACGACAAGCAAGGGATAAGCCCTACGAGCAGTACTTC.

The V and J genes are TRBV9 and TRBJ1-6; D unclear. The CDR3 spans 16 residues. The V end lost 4 bases, the J end lost 0 bases, and 11 bases lay between the germline ends. CDR1 is SGDLS, CDR2 YYNGEE, per germline. DNA of the CDR3: TGTGCCAGCAGCTCCGACATCAACTCCTATAATTCACCCCTCCACTTT. It encodes CASSSDINSYNSPLHF.

In its sample, this clone was seen once. The chain recombines TRBV7-2 with TRBJ1-1, with D possibly being TRBD1 (6 bases). Germline lookup yields CDR1 SGHTA and CDR2 FQGNSA. Between the trimmed V and J ends, which lost 5 bases and 4 bases, there was a span of 14 bases. This CDR3 comprises 14 residues. As DNA, the CDR3 is TGTGCCAGCAGCCCAGACAGGTATATCACTGAAGCTTTCTTT. It specifies CASSPDRYITEAFF.

This clone has only one observation. The chain links TRBV7-3 to TRBJ2-2; TRBD1 agrees at 8 bases. V lost 1 base, J lost 4 bases, and 5 bases stayed unmatched. The germline V gene has CDR1 SGHTA and CDR2 FQGTGA. The CDR3 totals 16 residues. Written as DNA, the CDR3 is TGTGCCAGCAGCTTAAGTCCGGGACAGGCCACCGGGGAGCTGTTTTTT. Translation: CASSLSPGQATGELFF.

V usage is TRBV19 and J usage is TRBJ2-1; 9 bases line up with TRBD2. The germline V gene encodes CDR1 LNHDA and CDR2 SQIVND (reference sequence). This CDR3 region has 14 residues. Losses at the gene ends were 1 base for V and 8 bases for J; bases not matched to a gene: 3. The CDR3 DNA reads as TGTGCCAGTAGTATAGTGGGCGGGAGGGATGAGCAGTTCTTC. Its protein is CASSIVGGRDEQFF.